This T cell receptor (beta chain) was found in a study of cytomegalovirus exposure and HLA in healthy donors. A note on this clone: Its matching antigen is unknown.

Study-wide results and limits: Among the sequence variants, a highly shared cluster was likely an artifact of sequencing. An analysis that was carried out later associated 15,000 to 20,000 TCR beta sequences with HLA alleles at 0.05 false discovery rate. Beyond CMV serostatus, there was no information to go on about immune exposure. On later analysis, the bulk of CMV-associated TCR beta chains appeared to be HLA-restricted.

PCR primers comprised 60 Vbeta and 13 Jbeta primers. Using immunoSEQ multiplex PCR, the repertoire was profiled, and TCRdb retains in-frame clones only, with some absent. This sample has just over 150,000 clones; approximately 86% occur once, and the top ten carry around 6.6%. V gave up 5 bases and J gave up 5 bases; unmatched junction bases: 9. CDR1 is SEHNR and CDR2 is FQNEAQ in the germline V gene (reference sequence). CDR3 length equals 15 residues. Input material: PBMCs. This receptor was taken from a woman between 50 and 59 years old in good health and CMV-seropositive. This chain connects TRBV7-9 to TRBJ2-7; 10 bases line up with TRBD2. The CDR3 sequence: CASSLTAGGPNEQYF. CDR3 in DNA: TGTGCCAGCAGCCTAACAGCGGGGGGGCCGAACGAGCAGTACTTC.